This T cell receptor (beta chain) was sequenced during a study of T cells expressing NK-cell markers. CDR1 and CDR2 (germline): ENHRY, SYGVKD. The CDR3 has 14 amino acids. The TCR beta cDNA came from 5'RACE template switching with UMIs. For each CDR3 protein, TCRdb gives one entry from its re-call of the 5' RACE reads, without DNA. Its clone listing holds about 170,000 distinct CDR3 sequences. The gene calls are TRBV10-3 and TRBJ2-1; TCRdb lists TRBD2, though no DNA is available to test this call. The sequenced material came from blood T cells: a sorted CD56 or NKG2C T cell subset, CD4+ or CD8+ T cells, or bulk PBMC T cells (not recorded which). This sequence was found in a man aged 18 to 69 in good health. The CDR3 region is CAISVAGGYNEQFF.